This T cell receptor beta chain was retrieved from a study of cytomegalovirus exposure and HLA in healthy donors. Notes on the study in general: The study assumed roughly uniform donor sequencing depth for presence/absence analyses. A later analysis revealed that TCR association rates differed between HLA loci, peaking at DRB1 and bottoming out at HLA-C. Some highly shared sequence variants likely arose as a pipeline artifact.

This PCR relied on a set of 60 Vbeta primers and 13 Jbeta primers. Assay: immunoSEQ multiplex PCR; the TCRdb copy retains only in-frame clones and omits some. The table lists over 150,000 clones, around 80% of them singletons. Trimming took 2 bases from V and 0 from J, leaving 5 bases between them. CDR1 ENHRY and CDR2 SYGVKD come from the germline V gene. The CDR3 is 13 residues long. This clone was seen only once. Its antigen is not known. Sequencing was performed on PBMCs. The clonotype was recovered from a girl aged 2 to 10 in good health and CMV-seropositive. The rearrangement links TRBV10-3 to TRBJ2-7; D is unclear. CDR3 loop: CAISEVSSYEQYF. CDR3 bases: TGTGCCATCAGTGAGGTCAGCTCCTACGAGCAGTACTTC.